This entry describes one TCR beta chain. The V gene's germline CDR1 is LGHDT and CDR2 YNNKEL (reference sequence). Trimming at V came to 1 base and at J to 4 bases, leaving 3 bases not matched to a gene. This CDR3 is 16 amino acids long. These data belong to a study of blood T cell repertoires in COVID-19. Study at large: COVID-19 samples, acute and convalescent, were from the United States, Italy and Spain.

Measured with immunoSEQ multiplex PCR; TCRdb has only the in-frame clones, and not every one. The top ten hold roughly 6.2% of the sample, which has over 90,000 clones, more than 85% seen once. Material: peripheral blood. The rearrangement uses TRBV3-1 (or the pseudogene TRBV3-2) and TRBJ2-2; 10 nucleotides align to TRBD1. The sequence came from a human donor in a cohort sampled during active COVID-19. CDR3 in amino acids: CASSQVGTGVTGELFF. The CDR3 coding sequence is TGTGCCAGCAGCCAAGTCGGGACAGGGGTCACCGGGGAGCTGTTTTTT.